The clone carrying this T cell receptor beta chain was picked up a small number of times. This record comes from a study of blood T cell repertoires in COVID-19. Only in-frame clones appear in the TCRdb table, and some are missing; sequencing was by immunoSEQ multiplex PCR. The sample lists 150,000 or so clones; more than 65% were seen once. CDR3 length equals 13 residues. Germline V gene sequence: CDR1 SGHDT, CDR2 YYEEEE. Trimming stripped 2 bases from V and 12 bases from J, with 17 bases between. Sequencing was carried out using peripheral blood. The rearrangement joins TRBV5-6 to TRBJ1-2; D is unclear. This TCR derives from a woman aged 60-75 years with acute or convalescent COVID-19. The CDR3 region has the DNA TGTGCCAGCAGCTTTCTCGAACTTGGGGAGAACACCTTC. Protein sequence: CASSFLELGENTF.